These T cell receptor beta chains were read from a single sample in a study of T-cell reconstitution after alpha-beta-depleted transplantation in children. Via MiXCR, TCRdb re-called the PCR reads, giving one row per CDR3 protein. The sample has 60,000 to 85,000 distinct CDR3 sequences, roughly 18% seen once. Specimen: PBMCs, mostly from graft donor cells, collected 360 days after TCRalphabeta/CD19-depleted stem cell transplant. The receptors come from a male patient under 10 years old who had a stem cell transplant for acute lymphoblastic leukemia, so the T cells may come from the graft donor. The conserved cysteine and the conserved F or W are not part of the CDR3 here. Fields, in order: V gene, D gene, CDR3 protein. The D gene is left open where the match is weak.

TRBV2 . ASSGGGLQF
TRBV5-1 . ASSLEKGGGADTQY
TRBV10-3 TRBD2 AIAGLAGVRQY
TRBV12-3/TRBV12-4 . ASRFDSFSYNEQF
TRBV20-1 . SAYYGYT
TRBV7-9 TRBD1 ASSSIRQGSRNYGYT
TRBV4-1 TRBD2 ASSLSGGGGIQY
TRBV10-3 . AISVYQETQY
TRBV5-1 TRBD1 ASSSSGQAYEQY
TRBV7-2 . ASSFLLGSGTDTQY
TRBV12-3/TRBV12-4 TRBD2 ASSPTQTSGTLGQY
TRBV7-9 TRBD2 ASTKTSGMPYNEQF
TRBV12-3/TRBV12-4 . ASSLRGGETQY
TRBV4-1 TRBD1 ASSQGQGAYEQY
TRBV11-2 . ASSLNPSGVGGRGGSEQF
TRBV10-3 . AISDPAENEQF
TRBV27 TRBD1 ATAGKGQGIQETQY
TRBV7-9 . ASSISRDKGGLYEQY
TRBV11-2 TRBD1 ASSLDRGANTEAF
TRBV5-1 . ASSFSKEVNTEAF
TRBV12-3/TRBV12-4 TRBD1 ASRGTGRLDTQY
TRBV29-1 TRBD2 SVELAGAIPYEQY
TRBV7-9 TRBD2 ASSLSGRAPDTQY
TRBV5-6 . ASSFSDSPYEQY
TRBV20-1 TRBD2 SARLAGGPQETQY
TRBV2 TRBD1 ASSRDRVVVGTQY
TRBV7-7 . ASSLGPTGYEQF
TRBV25-1 . ASSRGQLKFDEQF
TRBV10-3 TRBD1 AISPGTEHAPLH
TRBV12-3/TRBV12-4 . ASSTPGPHYEQY
TRBV10-3 . AISAPAQNTEAF
TRBV5-6 . ASSLFGEAPTEAF
TRBV9 . ASSVARRGNTGELF
TRBV11-3 . ASGLGGNTEAF